This TCR beta chain was sequenced during a study of shared clonotypes between healthy human individuals. Points from the study as a whole: Generally, naive subsets came out with larger estimated richness than memory subsets. Naive CD4 clonotypes were shared across several donors at about 5%.

Deep was the level at which the assay was run. Only in-frame clones appear in the TCRdb table, and some are missing; sequencing was by immunoSEQ multiplex PCR. The table records more than 1,200,000 clones, about 98.5% of them present only once. Those who donated, Caucasian adults without exception, all lived in Nashville, Tennessee. To note about this clone: The antigen remains undetermined.

The CDR3 covers 15 residues. The V segment lost 1 base and the J segment 7 bases; nucleotides outside the gene matches: 4. Per germline, CDR1 SEHNR and CDR2 FQNEAQ (reference sequence). This clonotype was sampled from a young man in good health. The rearrangement links TRBV7-9 to TRBJ2-2, with TRBD2 matching 9 bases. Sequenced material: naive CD4+ T cells sorted from blood. This sample's subset: CD45RA+ positively selected. The CDR3 loop is CASSLGSGRIGELFF. The CDR3 DNA reads as TGTGCCAGCAGCTTAGGGAGCGGGAGGATCGGGGAGCTGTTTTTT.